This T cell receptor (beta chain) came from a study of Tregs in tolerant kidney transplant recipients. Comments on this clone: Its antigen is unknown.

Measured with immunoSEQ multiplex PCR; TCRdb has only the in-frame clones, and not every one. The data contain some 90,000 clones, over 85% of them singletons. Thawed PBMCs were FACS-sorted into unstimulated CD4+CD25+CD127- regulatory T cells, CD4+CD25- non-regulatory cells, CD4 and CD8 cells. Findings of the study overall: The most relevant donor-specific Treg TCRbeta repertoire apparently came from expansion with activated donor B cells. The small number of patients limits these findings pending further validation. Biological reproducibility was not directly addressed in this study.

The CDR3 spans 14 residues. Trimming took off 1 base at V and 4 bases at J, with 10 bases between the two ends. The germline gives CDR1 LNHDA, CDR2 SQIVND (reference sequence). The J gene is TRBJ1-2, the V gene TRBV19; D not certain. The specimen was CD8+ T cells from blood. This TCR was sampled from a human donor in good health. The CDR3 reads CASSIVAETYGYTF. CDR3 coding DNA: TGTGCCAGTAGTATAGTGGCAGAGACCTATGGCTACACCTTC. The entire variable domain, with the rest obtained from reference TRBV19 and TRBJ1-2, is as follows: DGGITQSPKYLFRKEGQNVTLSCEQNLNHDAMYWYRQDPGQGLRLIYYSQIVNDFQKGDIAEGYSVSREKKESFPLTVTSAQKNPTAFYLCASSIVAETYGYTFGSGTRLTVV.